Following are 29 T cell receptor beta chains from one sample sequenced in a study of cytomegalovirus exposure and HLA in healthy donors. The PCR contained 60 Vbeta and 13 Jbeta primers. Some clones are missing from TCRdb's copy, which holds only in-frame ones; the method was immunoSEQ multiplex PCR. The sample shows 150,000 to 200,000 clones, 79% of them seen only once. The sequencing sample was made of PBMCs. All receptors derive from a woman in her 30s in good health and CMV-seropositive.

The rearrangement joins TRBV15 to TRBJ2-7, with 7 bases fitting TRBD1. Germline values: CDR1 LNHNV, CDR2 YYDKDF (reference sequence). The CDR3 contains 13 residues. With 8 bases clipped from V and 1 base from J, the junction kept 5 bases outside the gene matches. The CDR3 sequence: CATGQDESYEQYF. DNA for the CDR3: TGTGCCACCGGACAGGACGAGTCCTACGAGCAGTACTTC.

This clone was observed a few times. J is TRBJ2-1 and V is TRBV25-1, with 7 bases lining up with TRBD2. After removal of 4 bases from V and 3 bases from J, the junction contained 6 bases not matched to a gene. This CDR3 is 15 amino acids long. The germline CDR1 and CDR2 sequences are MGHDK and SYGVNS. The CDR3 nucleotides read TGTGCCAGCAGTGCCGGGGGGAATAACTACAATGAGCAGTTCTTC. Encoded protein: CASSAGGNNYNEQFF.

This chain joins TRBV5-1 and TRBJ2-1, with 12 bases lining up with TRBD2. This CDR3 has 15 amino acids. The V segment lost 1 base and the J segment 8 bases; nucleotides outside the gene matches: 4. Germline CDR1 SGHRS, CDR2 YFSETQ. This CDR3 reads CASSLLAGGVYEQFF. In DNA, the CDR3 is TGCGCCAGCAGCTTGCTAGCGGGGGGGGTATATGAGCAGTTCTTC.

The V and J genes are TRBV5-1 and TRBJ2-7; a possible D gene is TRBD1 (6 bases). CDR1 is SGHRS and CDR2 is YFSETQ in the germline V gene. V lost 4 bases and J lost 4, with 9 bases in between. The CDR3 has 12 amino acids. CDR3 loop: CASSGQNYEQYF. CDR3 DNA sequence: TGCGCCAGCAGCGGACAGAATTACGAGCAGTACTTC.

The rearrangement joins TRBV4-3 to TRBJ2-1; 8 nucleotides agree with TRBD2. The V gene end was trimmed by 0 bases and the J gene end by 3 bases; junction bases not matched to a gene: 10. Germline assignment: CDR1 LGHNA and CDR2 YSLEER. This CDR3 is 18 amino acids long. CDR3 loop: CASSQEPEPAGVYNEQFF. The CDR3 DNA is TGCGCCAGCAGCCAAGAACCAGAGCCAGCGGGGGTCTACAATGAGCAGTTCTTC.

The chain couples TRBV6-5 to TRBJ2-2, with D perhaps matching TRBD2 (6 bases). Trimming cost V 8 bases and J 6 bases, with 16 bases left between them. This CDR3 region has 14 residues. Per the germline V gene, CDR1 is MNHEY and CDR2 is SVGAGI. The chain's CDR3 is CASGSRDAAGELFF. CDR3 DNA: TGTGCCAGCGGTTCGCGGGACGCGGCCGGGGAGCTGTTTTTT.

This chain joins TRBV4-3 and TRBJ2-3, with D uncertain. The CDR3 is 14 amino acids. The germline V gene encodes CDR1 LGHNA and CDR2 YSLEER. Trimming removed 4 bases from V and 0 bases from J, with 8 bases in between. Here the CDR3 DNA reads TGCGCCAGCAGCCTGACACCGAGCACAGATACGCAGTATTTT. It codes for CASSLTPSTDTQYF.

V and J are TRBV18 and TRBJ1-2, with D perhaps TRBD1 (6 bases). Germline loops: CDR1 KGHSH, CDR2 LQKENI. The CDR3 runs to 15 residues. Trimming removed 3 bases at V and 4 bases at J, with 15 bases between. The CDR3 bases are TGTGCCAGCTCACCCGACAGGCTCCCCACCTATGGCTACACCTTC. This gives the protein CASSPDRLPTYGYTF.

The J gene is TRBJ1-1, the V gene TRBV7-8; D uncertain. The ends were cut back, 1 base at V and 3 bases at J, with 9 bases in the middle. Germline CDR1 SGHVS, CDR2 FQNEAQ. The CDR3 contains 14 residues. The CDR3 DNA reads TGTGCCAGCAGCTTAGAGGGAGTGGACACTGAAGCTTTCTTT. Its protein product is CASSLEGVDTEAFF.

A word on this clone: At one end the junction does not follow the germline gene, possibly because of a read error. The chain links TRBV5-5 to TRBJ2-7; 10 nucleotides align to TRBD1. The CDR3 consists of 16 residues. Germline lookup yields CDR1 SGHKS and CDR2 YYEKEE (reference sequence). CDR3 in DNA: TGTGCCAGCAGTTTGGGGCCGGGACAGGGGACCGACGAGCAGTACTTC. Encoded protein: CASSLGPGQGTDEQYF.

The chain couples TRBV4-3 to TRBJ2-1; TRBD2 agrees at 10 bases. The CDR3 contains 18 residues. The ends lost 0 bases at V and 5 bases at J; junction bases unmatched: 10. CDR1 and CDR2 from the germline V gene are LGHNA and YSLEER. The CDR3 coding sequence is TGCGCCAGCAGCCAAGATGAGAGCGGGAGGGCACCACACAATGAGCAGTTCTTC. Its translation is CASSQDESGRAPHNEQFF.

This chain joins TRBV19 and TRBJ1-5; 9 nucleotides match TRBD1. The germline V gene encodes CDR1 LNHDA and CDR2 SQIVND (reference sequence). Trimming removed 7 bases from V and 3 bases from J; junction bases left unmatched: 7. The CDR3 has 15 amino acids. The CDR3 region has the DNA TGTGCCAGTATTACAGGGGGCGAGGACAATCAGCCCCAGCATTTT. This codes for CASITGGEDNQPQHF.

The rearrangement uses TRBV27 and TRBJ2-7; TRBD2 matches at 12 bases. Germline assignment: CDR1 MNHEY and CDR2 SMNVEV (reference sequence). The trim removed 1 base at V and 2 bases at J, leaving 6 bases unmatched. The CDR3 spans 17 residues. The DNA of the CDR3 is TGTGCCAGCAGTTTATTGCCCGGACTAGCGGGGACCTACGAGCAGTACTTC. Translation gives CASSLLPGLAGTYEQYF.

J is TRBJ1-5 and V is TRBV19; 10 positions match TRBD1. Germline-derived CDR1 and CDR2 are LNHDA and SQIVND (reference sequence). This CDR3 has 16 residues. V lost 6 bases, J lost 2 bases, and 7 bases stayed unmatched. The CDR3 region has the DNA TGTGCCAGTAGGATTCCTGGGACAGGGGGCAATCAGCCCCAGCATTTT. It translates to CASRIPGTGGNQPQHF.

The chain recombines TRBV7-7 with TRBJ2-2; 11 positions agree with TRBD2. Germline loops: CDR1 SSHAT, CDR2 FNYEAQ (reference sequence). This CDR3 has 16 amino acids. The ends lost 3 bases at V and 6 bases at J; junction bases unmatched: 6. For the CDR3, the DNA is TGTGCCAGCAGCTTCTTAGCGGGAGGGCAACCCGGGGAGCTGTTTTTT. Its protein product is CASSFLAGGQPGELFF.

In DNA, the CDR3 is TGCGCCAGCAGCTCCCGTGCGGGGCGGACCGGGGAGCTGTTTTTT. The encoded protein is CASSSRAGRTGELFF. This rearrangement joins TRBV5-1 to TRBJ2-2; possible D gene TRBD2, 6 bases. The length of the CDR3 is 15 residues. The V end was cut by 3 bases, the J end by 5 bases, with 14 bases between. CDR1 is SGHRS, CDR2 YFSETQ, per germline.

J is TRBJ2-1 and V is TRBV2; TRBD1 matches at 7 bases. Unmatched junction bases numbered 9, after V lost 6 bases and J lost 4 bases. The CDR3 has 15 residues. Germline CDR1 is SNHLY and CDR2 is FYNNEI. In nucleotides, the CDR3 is TGTGCCAGCAGGATGACAGGGATGGGGTACAATGAGCAGTTCTTC. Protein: CASRMTGMGYNEQFF.

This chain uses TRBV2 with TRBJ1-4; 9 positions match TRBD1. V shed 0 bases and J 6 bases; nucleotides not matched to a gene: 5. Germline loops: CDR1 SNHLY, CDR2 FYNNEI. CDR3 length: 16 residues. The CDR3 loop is CASSEAEDRGDEKLFF. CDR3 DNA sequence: TGTGCCAGCAGTGAAGCTGAGGACAGGGGAGATGAAAAACTGTTTTTT.

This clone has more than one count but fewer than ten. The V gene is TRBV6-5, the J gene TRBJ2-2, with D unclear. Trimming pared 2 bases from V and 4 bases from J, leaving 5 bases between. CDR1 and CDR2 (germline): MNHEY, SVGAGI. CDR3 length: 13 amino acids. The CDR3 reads CASSYVSTGELFF. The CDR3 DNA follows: TGTGCCAGCAGTTACGTTAGCACCGGGGAGCTGTTTTTT.

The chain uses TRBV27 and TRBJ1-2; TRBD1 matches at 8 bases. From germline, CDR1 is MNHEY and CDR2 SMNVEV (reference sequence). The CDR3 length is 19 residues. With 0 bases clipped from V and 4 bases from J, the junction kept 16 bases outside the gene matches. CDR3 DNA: TGTGCCAGCAGTTTATCCCCCCCGGGACAGGCGATACCCACCTATGGCTACACCTTC. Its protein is CASSLSPPGQAIPTYGYTF.

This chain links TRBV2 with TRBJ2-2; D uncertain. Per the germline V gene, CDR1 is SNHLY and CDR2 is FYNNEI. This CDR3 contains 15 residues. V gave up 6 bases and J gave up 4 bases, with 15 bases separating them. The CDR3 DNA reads TGTGCCAGCAGCTCCTTCTTAGCCGGCACCGGGGAGCTGTTTTTT. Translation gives CASSSFLAGTGELFF.

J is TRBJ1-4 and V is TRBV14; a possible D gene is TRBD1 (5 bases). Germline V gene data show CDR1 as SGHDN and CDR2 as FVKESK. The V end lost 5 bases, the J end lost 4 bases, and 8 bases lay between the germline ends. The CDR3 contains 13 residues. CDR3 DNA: TGTGCCAGCAGCTCGGGGGTTAATGAAAAACTGTTTTTT. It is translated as CASSSGVNEKLFF.

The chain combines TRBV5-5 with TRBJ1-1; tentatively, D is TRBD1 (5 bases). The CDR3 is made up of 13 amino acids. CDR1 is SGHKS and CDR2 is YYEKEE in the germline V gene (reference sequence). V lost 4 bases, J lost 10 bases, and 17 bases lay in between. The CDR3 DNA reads TGTGCCAGCAGCCCTCTGGGGGGGGTTGCAGCTTTCTTT. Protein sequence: CASSPLGGVAAFF.

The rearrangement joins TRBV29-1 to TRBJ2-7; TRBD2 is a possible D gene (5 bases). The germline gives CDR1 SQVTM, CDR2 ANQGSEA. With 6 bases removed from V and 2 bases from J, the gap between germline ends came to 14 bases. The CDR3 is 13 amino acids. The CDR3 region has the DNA TGCAGCGTCGGAGGTGGGATTGCCTACGAGCAGTACTTC. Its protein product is CSVGGGIAYEQYF.

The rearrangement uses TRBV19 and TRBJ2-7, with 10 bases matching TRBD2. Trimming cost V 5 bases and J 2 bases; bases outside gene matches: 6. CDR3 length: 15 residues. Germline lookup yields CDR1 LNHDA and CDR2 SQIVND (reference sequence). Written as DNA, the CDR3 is TGTGCCAGTAGTGTCTCAGCGGGGGGGCCCTACGAGCAGTACTTC. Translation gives CASSVSAGGPYEQYF.

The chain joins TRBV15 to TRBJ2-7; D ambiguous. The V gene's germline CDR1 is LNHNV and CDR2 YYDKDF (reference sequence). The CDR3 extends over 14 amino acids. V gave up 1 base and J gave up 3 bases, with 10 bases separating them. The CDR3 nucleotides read TGTGCCACCAGCAGAGCTCCAGGCAGCTACGAGCAGTACTTC. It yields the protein CATSRAPGSYEQYF.

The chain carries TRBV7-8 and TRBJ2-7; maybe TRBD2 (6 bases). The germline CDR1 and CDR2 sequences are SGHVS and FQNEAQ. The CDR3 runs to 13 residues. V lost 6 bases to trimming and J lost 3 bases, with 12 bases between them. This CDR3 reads CASRDYWGYEQYF. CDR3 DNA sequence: TGTGCCAGCAGGGACTACTGGGGCTACGAGCAGTACTTC.

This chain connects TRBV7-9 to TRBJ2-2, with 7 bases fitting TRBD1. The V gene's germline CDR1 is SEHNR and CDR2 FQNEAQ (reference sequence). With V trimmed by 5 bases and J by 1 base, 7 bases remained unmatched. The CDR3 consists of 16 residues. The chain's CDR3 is CASSAPGTVNTGELFF. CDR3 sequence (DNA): TGTGCCAGCAGCGCCCCCGGGACAGTGAACACCGGGGAGCTGTTTTTT.

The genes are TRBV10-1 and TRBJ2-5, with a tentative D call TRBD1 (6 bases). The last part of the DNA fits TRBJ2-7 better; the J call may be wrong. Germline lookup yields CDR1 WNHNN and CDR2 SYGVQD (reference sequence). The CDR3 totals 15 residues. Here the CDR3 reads CASSEGGGGAHEQYF. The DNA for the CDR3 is TGCGCCAGCAGTGAGGGAGGTGGGGGCGCCCACGAGCAGTACTTC.